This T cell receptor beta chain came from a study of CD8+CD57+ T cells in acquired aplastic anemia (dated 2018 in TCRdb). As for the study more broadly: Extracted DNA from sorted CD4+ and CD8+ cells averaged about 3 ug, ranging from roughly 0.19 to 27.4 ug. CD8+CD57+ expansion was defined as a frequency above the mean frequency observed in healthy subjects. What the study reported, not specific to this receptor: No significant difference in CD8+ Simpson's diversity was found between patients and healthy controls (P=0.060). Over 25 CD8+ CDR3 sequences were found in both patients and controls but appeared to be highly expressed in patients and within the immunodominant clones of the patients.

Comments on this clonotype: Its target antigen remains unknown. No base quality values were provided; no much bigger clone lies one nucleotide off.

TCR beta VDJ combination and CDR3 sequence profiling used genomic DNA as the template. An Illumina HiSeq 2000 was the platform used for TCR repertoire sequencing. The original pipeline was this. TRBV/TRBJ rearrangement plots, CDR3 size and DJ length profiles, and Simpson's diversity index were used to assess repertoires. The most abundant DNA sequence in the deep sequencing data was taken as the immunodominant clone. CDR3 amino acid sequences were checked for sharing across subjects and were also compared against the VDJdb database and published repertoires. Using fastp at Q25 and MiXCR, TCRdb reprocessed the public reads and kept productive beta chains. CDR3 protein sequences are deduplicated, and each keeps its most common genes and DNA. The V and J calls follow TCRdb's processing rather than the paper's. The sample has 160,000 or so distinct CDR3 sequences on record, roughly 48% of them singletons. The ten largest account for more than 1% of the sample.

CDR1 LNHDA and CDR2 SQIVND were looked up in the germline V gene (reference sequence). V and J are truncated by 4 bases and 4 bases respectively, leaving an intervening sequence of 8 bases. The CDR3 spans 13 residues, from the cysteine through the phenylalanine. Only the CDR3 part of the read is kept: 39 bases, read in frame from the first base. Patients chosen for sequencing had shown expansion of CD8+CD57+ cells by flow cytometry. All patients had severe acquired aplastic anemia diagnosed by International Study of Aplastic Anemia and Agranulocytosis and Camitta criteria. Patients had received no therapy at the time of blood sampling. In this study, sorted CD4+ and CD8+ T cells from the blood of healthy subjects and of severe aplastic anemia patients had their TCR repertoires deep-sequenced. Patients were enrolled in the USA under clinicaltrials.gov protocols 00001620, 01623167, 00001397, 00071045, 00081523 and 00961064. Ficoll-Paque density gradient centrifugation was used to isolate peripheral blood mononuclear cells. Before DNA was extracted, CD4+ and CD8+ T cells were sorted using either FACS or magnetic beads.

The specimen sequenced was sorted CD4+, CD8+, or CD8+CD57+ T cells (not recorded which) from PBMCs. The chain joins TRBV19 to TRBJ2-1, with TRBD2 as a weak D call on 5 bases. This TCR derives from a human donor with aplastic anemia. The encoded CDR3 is CASSSGLYNEQFF. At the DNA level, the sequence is TGTGCCAGTAGTAGTGGACTTTACAATGAGCAGTTCTTC.